A selection of T cell receptor beta chains follows, all from one sample in a study of Graves' ophthalmopathy and Graves' hyperthyroidism. TCRdb reanalysed the multiplex PCR reads using MiXCR and keeps one entry per CDR3 protein. The sample lists roughly 610,000 distinct CDR3 sequences; 22% were seen once. Sequenced sample: peripheral blood. The source is a woman aged 18-35 years with stable Graves' hyperthyroidism. Some clones in this sample may be carry-over from other donors' samples. Each CDR3 is given with its conserved first and last residue. Each record gives: D gene, clone size, J gene, V gene, CDR3 DNA, CDR3 protein. D genes are given only for firm matches. Size tells how often a clone was seen (once, few, many) or the class of an expanded clone, and some rows leave it out.

D gene: .; clone size: few; J gene: TRBJ2-3; V gene: TRBV13; CDR3 DNA: TGTGCCAGCAGCTTAGTGGCGGGAGATACGCAGTATTTT; CDR3 protein: CASSLVAGDTQYF
D gene: TRBD1; clone size: many; J gene: TRBJ1-6; V gene: TRBV5-1; CDR3 DNA: TGCGCCAGCAGCACCTGGGAAGGGGGCGATGATTCACCCCTCCACTTT; CDR3 protein: CASSTWEGGDDSPLHF
D gene: .; clone size: many; J gene: TRBJ1-2; V gene: TRBV5-1; CDR3 DNA: TGCGCCAGCTTCGACGAAGGGGAAGCTAACTATGGCTACACCTTC; CDR3 protein: CASFDEGEANYGYTF
D gene: TRBD1; clone size: .; J gene: TRBJ1-2; V gene: TRBV10-3; CDR3 DNA: TGTGCCATCAGTGACAAAAACAGGGGGCCCCTAGTTGGCTACACCTTC; CDR3 protein: CAISDKNRGPLVGYTF
D gene: .; clone size: .; J gene: TRBJ1-2; V gene: TRBV4-1; CDR3 DNA: TGCGCCAGCAGCCAATACTTTTTACGGCCCACTAACTATGGCTACACCTTC; CDR3 protein: CASSQYFLRPTNYGYTF
D gene: .; clone size: few; J gene: TRBJ2-5; V gene: TRBV12-3/TRBV12-4; CDR3 DNA: TGTGCCAGCAGTAATGGACTGCCTCAAGAGACCCAGTACTTC; CDR3 protein: CASSNGLPQETQYF
D gene: TRBD1; clone size: .; J gene: TRBJ2-5; V gene: TRBV3-1; CDR3 DNA: TGTGCCAGCAGCACCCCGGACAGGGGCGCCTATTCCTTCGAGACCCAGTACTTC; CDR3 protein: CASSTPDRGAYSFETQYF
D gene: .; clone size: many; J gene: TRBJ2-5; V gene: TRBV7-8; CDR3 DNA: TGTGCCAGCAGCGAACGTCGGGAGACCCAGTACTTC; CDR3 protein: CASSERRETQYF
D gene: TRBD1; clone size: many; J gene: TRBJ2-5; V gene: TRBV19; CDR3 DNA: TGTGCCAGTAGTACCAACCGGAGACAGGGGAGGGAGACCCAGTACTTC; CDR3 protein: CASSTNRRQGRETQYF
D gene: .; clone size: once; J gene: TRBJ1-6; V gene: TRBV7-9; CDR3 DNA: TGTGCCAGCAGCCAGGGCGGCCGCGGGAGAAATTCACCCCTCCACTTT; CDR3 protein: CASSQGGRGRNSPLHF
D gene: .; clone size: once; J gene: TRBJ1-5; V gene: TRBV12-3/TRBV12-4; CDR3 DNA: TGTGCCAGCAGTCTTCCCCCCCAGCATTTT; CDR3 protein: CASSLPPQHF
D gene: .; clone size: many; J gene: TRBJ1-5; V gene: TRBV7-9; CDR3 DNA: TGTGCCAGCAGCTCGACAGCAGATCAGCCCCAGCATTTT; CDR3 protein: CASSSTADQPQHF
D gene: .; clone size: .; J gene: TRBJ1-5; V gene: TRBV20-1; CDR3 DNA: TGCAGTGCTGCCGGGCCCGACGGCAATCAGCCCCAGCATTTT; CDR3 protein: CSAAGPDGNQPQHF
D gene: .; clone size: few; J gene: TRBJ2-5; V gene: TRBV4-1; CDR3 DNA: TGCGCCAGCAGCCCTAGTCTCCAAGAGACCCAGTACTTC; CDR3 protein: CASSPSLQETQYF
D gene: TRBD1; clone size: .; J gene: TRBJ1-4; V gene: TRBV4-2; CDR3 DNA: TGTGCCAGCAGCCTGAAAATTGGGACAGGGAATGAAAAACTGTTTTTT; CDR3 protein: CASSLKIGTGNEKLFF
D gene: TRBD1; clone size: .; J gene: TRBJ2-7; V gene: TRBV6-5; CDR3 DNA: TGTGCCAGCAGTCTACTGGGGGGGACAGGGTCCTACGAGCAGTACTTC; CDR3 protein: CASSLLGGTGSYEQYF
D gene: .; clone size: .; J gene: TRBJ1-1; V gene: TRBV6-2/TRBV6-3; CDR3 DNA: TGTGCCAGCAGTTTAACCCGCAATGCAGTTTCGAACACTGAAGCTTTCTTT; CDR3 protein: CASSLTRNAVSNTEAFF
D gene: TRBD1; clone size: once; J gene: TRBJ1-6; V gene: TRBV7-2; CDR3 DNA: TGTGCCAGCAGCCATGGACAGGGAGGGAATGCACCCCTCCACTTT; CDR3 protein: CASSHGQGGNAPLHF
D gene: TRBD1; clone size: many; J gene: TRBJ2-4; V gene: TRBV6-1; CDR3 DNA: TGTGCCAGCAGTGAATTAGGGACAGCCTATCTAGCCAAAAACATTCAGTACTTC; CDR3 protein: CASSELGTAYLAKNIQYF
D gene: .; clone size: .; J gene: TRBJ1-1; V gene: TRBV20-1; CDR3 DNA: TGCAGTGCCATCGAGAACACTGAAGCTTTCTTT; CDR3 protein: CSAIENTEAFF
D gene: .; clone size: many; J gene: TRBJ2-2; V gene: TRBV3-1; CDR3 DNA: TGTGCCAGCAGCTGGAACACCGGGGAGCTGTTTTTT; CDR3 protein: CASSWNTGELFF
D gene: .; clone size: .; J gene: TRBJ1-6; V gene: TRBV5-1; CDR3 DNA: TGCGCCAGCAGCGAATCAGGGGAGAGGTCCCTCCACTTT; CDR3 protein: CASSESGERSLHF
D gene: TRBD1; clone size: once; J gene: TRBJ1-5; V gene: TRBV6-1; CDR3 DNA: TGTGCCAGCAGTGGCGTGGACAGGGGGCGCGGTAGCAATCAGCCCCAGCATTTT; CDR3 protein: CASSGVDRGRGSNQPQHF
D gene: .; clone size: .; J gene: TRBJ2-5; V gene: TRBV11-2; CDR3 DNA: TGTGCCAGCAGCCCATCACCAGCGCAGACCCAGTACTTC; CDR3 protein: CASSPSPAQTQYF
D gene: .; clone size: many; J gene: TRBJ1-1; V gene: TRBV5-5; CDR3 DNA: TGTGCCAGCAGCCCATCGGCTGTAGAAGCTTTCTTT; CDR3 protein: CASSPSAVEAFF
D gene: .; clone size: .; J gene: TRBJ2-7; V gene: TRBV5-1; CDR3 DNA: TGCGCCAGCAGTTTCAGTATTGCGGCAGGGTCCTACGAGCAGTACTTC; CDR3 protein: CASSFSIAAGSYEQYF
D gene: .; clone size: many; J gene: TRBJ2-7; V gene: TRBV27; CDR3 DNA: TGTGCCAGCAGTTTATCGTCGGGGTTAGTGACCTACGAGCAGTACTTC; CDR3 protein: CASSLSSGLVTYEQYF
D gene: TRBD1; clone size: many; J gene: TRBJ1-1; V gene: TRBV12-3/TRBV12-4; CDR3 DNA: TGTGCCAGCAGAGATTTAGGGGGCGGGCGTACCACTGAAGCTTTCTTT; CDR3 protein: CASRDLGGGRTTEAFF
D gene: .; clone size: few; J gene: TRBJ2-2; V gene: TRBV28; CDR3 DNA: TGTGCCAGCAGTTTACACAGGGCGGGCACCGGGGAGCTGTTTTTT; CDR3 protein: CASSLHRAGTGELFF
D gene: TRBD1; clone size: many; J gene: TRBJ1-1; V gene: TRBV19; CDR3 DNA: TGTGCCAGTACCGGACAGGTCCACACTGAAGCTTTCTTT; CDR3 protein: CASTGQVHTEAFF
D gene: TRBD2; clone size: many; J gene: TRBJ2-2; V gene: TRBV28; CDR3 DNA: TGTGCCAGCAGTCGAGCGACTAGCGGGATGGTCGGGGAGCTGTTTTTT; CDR3 protein: CASSRATSGMVGELFF
D gene: .; clone size: few; J gene: TRBJ2-7; V gene: TRBV5-1; CDR3 DNA: TGCGCCAGCAGCCCCAGCGAGGTATGGTACGAGCAGTACTTC; CDR3 protein: CASSPSEVWYEQYF
D gene: .; clone size: many; J gene: TRBJ1-6; V gene: TRBV12-5; CDR3 DNA: TGTGCTAGTGGTTTGGTACTAGGCAGGGAAGTGAATTCACCCCTCCACTTT; CDR3 protein: CASGLVLGREVNSPLHF
D gene: .; clone size: few; J gene: TRBJ1-2; V gene: TRBV24-1; CDR3 DNA: TGTGCCACCAGTGATCTCGATGGCTACACCTTC; CDR3 protein: CATSDLDGYTF
D gene: .; clone size: many; J gene: TRBJ2-7; V gene: TRBV6-5; CDR3 DNA: TGTGCCAGCAGTTACTCGAAACACTCCTACGAGCAGTACTTC; CDR3 protein: CASSYSKHSYEQYF
D gene: TRBD2; clone size: few; J gene: TRBJ2-7; V gene: TRBV12-3/TRBV12-4; CDR3 DNA: TGTGCCAGCAGTCTCCGGACTAGCGGTTCCTACTACGAGCAGTACTTC; CDR3 protein: CASSLRTSGSYYEQYF
D gene: .; clone size: many; J gene: TRBJ1-5; V gene: TRBV6-7; CDR3 DNA: TGTGCCAGCAGTTACTTCGACGGACACCGCAATCAGCCCCAGCATTTT; CDR3 protein: CASSYFDGHRNQPQHF
D gene: .; clone size: many; J gene: TRBJ1-1; V gene: TRBV4-1; CDR3 DNA: TGCGCCAGCAGCGAAGGGGACGGCCGCGCTGAAGCTTTCTTT; CDR3 protein: CASSEGDGRAEAFF
D gene: .; clone size: many; J gene: TRBJ2-7; V gene: TRBV10-3; CDR3 DNA: TGTGCCATCAGTGACCCTGGACCGTCCATTAGCTCCTACGAGCAGTACTTC; CDR3 protein: CAISDPGPSISSYEQYF
D gene: .; clone size: few; J gene: TRBJ2-4; V gene: TRBV4-1; CDR3 DNA: TGCGCCAGCAGCCAAGAATTTCGGGCCGGCATTCAGTACTTC; CDR3 protein: CASSQEFRAGIQYF
D gene: .; clone size: .; J gene: TRBJ1-1; V gene: TRBV6-1; CDR3 DNA: TGTGCCAGCAGCGAAAGCCAGGGGAGGAGTGAAGCTTTCTTT; CDR3 protein: CASSESQGRSEAFF
D gene: .; clone size: many; J gene: TRBJ1-2; V gene: TRBV27; CDR3 DNA: TGTGCCAGCAGTTTGGGGGTTCGCTATGGCTACACCTTC; CDR3 protein: CASSLGVRYGYTF
D gene: .; clone size: many; J gene: TRBJ1-2; V gene: TRBV6-5; CDR3 DNA: TGTGCCAGCAGTTCTCGAAAAGGGGGGTCCCATCCTCGTGGCTACACCTTC; CDR3 protein: CASSSRKGGSHPRGYTF
D gene: .; clone size: once; J gene: TRBJ2-5; V gene: TRBV6-2/TRBV6-3; CDR3 DNA: TGTGCCAGCAGTCACGTTAGTTGGACCTCGGAGACCCAGTACTTC; CDR3 protein: CASSHVSWTSETQYF
D gene: .; clone size: .; J gene: TRBJ2-5; V gene: TRBV28; CDR3 DNA: TGTGCCAGCAGTTTATACTTGGCACAAGAGACCCAGTACTTC; CDR3 protein: CASSLYLAQETQYF
D gene: .; clone size: many; J gene: TRBJ1-5; V gene: TRBV20-1; CDR3 DNA: TGCAGTGCTAGAGATGGGTCGTATAGCAATCAGCCCCAGCATTTT; CDR3 protein: CSARDGSYSNQPQHF
D gene: TRBD1; clone size: many; J gene: TRBJ2-4; V gene: TRBV20-1; CDR3 DNA: TGCAGTGCAAACGACAGGGTTATGGACATTCAGTACTTC; CDR3 protein: CSANDRVMDIQYF
D gene: .; clone size: many; J gene: TRBJ2-2; V gene: TRBV7-9; CDR3 DNA: TGTGCCAGCAGCTTGTACTTATCCGGGGAGCTGTTTTTT; CDR3 protein: CASSLYLSGELFF
D gene: TRBD2; clone size: .; J gene: TRBJ2-2; V gene: TRBV6-1; CDR3 DNA: TGTGCCAGCACCCCGACTAGCGGAGACACCGGGGAGCTGTTTTTT; CDR3 protein: CASTPTSGDTGELFF
D gene: .; clone size: .; J gene: TRBJ2-7; V gene: TRBV28; CDR3 DNA: TGTGCCAGCAGCCCGGTATCCCTTGATGAGCAGTGCTTC; CDR3 protein: CASSPVSLDEQCF
D gene: .; clone size: many; J gene: TRBJ1-5; V gene: TRBV28; CDR3 DNA: TGTGCCAGCAGTTTGCTAGGGACCGTTAGCAATCAGCCCCAGCATTTT; CDR3 protein: CASSLLGTVSNQPQHF
D gene: .; clone size: many; J gene: TRBJ1-2; V gene: TRBV28; CDR3 DNA: TGTGCCAGCAGTTCCTCAGGGTTACCTGGTAACTATGGCTACACCTTC; CDR3 protein: CASSSSGLPGNYGYTF
D gene: .; clone size: .; J gene: TRBJ2-5; V gene: TRBV4-2; CDR3 DNA: TGTGCCAGCAGCCAAGCGCGACCAGGGGAGACCCAGTACTTC; CDR3 protein: CASSQARPGETQYF
D gene: .; clone size: many; J gene: TRBJ2-5; V gene: TRBV7-3; CDR3 DNA: TGTGCCAGCAGCTCAAGTAACCAAGAGACCCAGTACTTC; CDR3 protein: CASSSSNQETQYF
D gene: .; clone size: many; J gene: TRBJ1-6; V gene: TRBV20-1; CDR3 DNA: TGCAGTGCTAGAGAGCTCAGGGGAAGCTCCTATAATTCACCCCTCCACTTT; CDR3 protein: CSARELRGSSYNSPLHF
D gene: .; clone size: many; J gene: TRBJ1-6; V gene: TRBV12-3/TRBV12-4; CDR3 DNA: TGTGCCAGCAGTTTTGGGGGTGGAAATTCACCCCTCCACTTT; CDR3 protein: CASSFGGGNSPLHF
D gene: TRBD1; clone size: .; J gene: TRBJ2-7; V gene: TRBV5-1; CDR3 DNA: TGCGCCAGCAGTCCCGGGACAGGGATGGGCGAGCAGTACTTC; CDR3 protein: CASSPGTGMGEQYF
D gene: .; clone size: many; J gene: TRBJ2-5; V gene: TRBV7-2; CDR3 DNA: TGTGCCAGCAGCTTAGCGGGCGGGCTAGTAGAGACCCAGTACTTC; CDR3 protein: CASSLAGGLVETQYF
D gene: .; clone size: many; J gene: TRBJ1-1; V gene: TRBV7-2; CDR3 DNA: TGTGCCAGCAGCTTATGGAGTAGGAGGAACACTGAAGCTTTCTTT; CDR3 protein: CASSLWSRRNTEAFF
D gene: .; clone size: many; J gene: TRBJ2-5; V gene: TRBV6-1; CDR3 DNA: TGTGCCAGCAGTGAATCGAGGGGGACCCAAGAGACCCAGTACTTC; CDR3 protein: CASSESRGTQETQYF